This T cell receptor (beta chain) was recovered during a study of Graves' ophthalmopathy and Graves' hyperthyroidism. Study-wide points: Blood was where most expanded thyroid clonotypes above 0.001 frequency also turned up.

The term stable hyperthyroidism indicated an absence of ophthalmopathy within 18 months of follow-up. Transcripts of RNA were the source for amplifying TCR beta CDR3 regions. First-round RT-PCR with HTBI primers preceded a second-round multiplex PCR. TCRdb re-called the multiplex PCR reads with MiXCR, one entry per CDR3 protein. The sample has about 39,000 distinct CDR3 sequences, around half seen once. At least ten counts were recorded for this clonotype. No antigen is known for it. Germline CDR1 SGHAT, CDR2 FQNNGV. The CDR3 has 14 amino acids. Trimming removed 5 bases from V and 6 bases from J; junction bases left unmatched: 6.

This clonotype originated in an adult woman with stable Graves' hyperthyroidism. Sequenced sample: peripheral blood. The chain uses TRBV11-2 and TRBJ1-4, with TRBD1 matching over 7 bases. The CDR3: CASSPDRYYEKLFF. The CDR3 DNA follows: TGTGCCAGCAGCCCGGACAGGTATTATGAAAAACTGTTTTTT.